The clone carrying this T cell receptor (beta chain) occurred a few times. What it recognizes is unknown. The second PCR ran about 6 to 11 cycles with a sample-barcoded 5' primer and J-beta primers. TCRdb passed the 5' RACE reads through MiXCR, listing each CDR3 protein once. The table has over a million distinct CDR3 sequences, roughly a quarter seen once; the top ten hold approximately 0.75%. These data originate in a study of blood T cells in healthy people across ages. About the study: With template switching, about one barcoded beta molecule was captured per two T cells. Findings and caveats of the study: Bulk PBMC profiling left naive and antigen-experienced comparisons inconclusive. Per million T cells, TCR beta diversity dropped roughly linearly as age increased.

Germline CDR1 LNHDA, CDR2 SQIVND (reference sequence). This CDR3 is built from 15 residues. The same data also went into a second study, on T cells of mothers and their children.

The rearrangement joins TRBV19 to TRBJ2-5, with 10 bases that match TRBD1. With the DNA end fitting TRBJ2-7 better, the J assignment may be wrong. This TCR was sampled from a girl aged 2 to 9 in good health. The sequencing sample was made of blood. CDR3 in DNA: TGTGCCAGTACCCCACCGGGGACAGGGGACTACGAGCAGTACTTC. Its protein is CASTPPGTGDYEQYF.